This T cell receptor beta chain was documented in a study of T cell responses to AZD1222 COVID-19 vaccine. General observations from the study: Spike-specific TCR breadth and depth rose after two AZD1222 doses.

The data were produced by immunoSEQ multiplex PCR, yet TCRdb's version contains in-frame clones alone and is incomplete. The sample lists 84,000 or so clones, around 91% seen once, with around 5.2% in the top ten. Details on this clone: As yet, its antigen is unknown.

The CDR3 has 16 residues. CDR1 LGHDT and CDR2 YNNKEL come from the germline V gene (reference sequence). J was trimmed by 5 bases and V by 2 bases; bases with no gene match: 10. The chain uses TRBV3-1 (or the pseudogene TRBV3-2) and TRBJ1-1, with 8 bases lining up with TRBD1. Sequences were derived from peripheral blood, sampled on day 0 of MenACWY control vaccination. The receptor was isolated from an adult in good health. The CDR3 nucleotides read TGTGCCAGCAGCCAATCGGGGACAGGCAGGGGGACTGAAGCTTTCTTT. It yields the protein CASSQSGTGRGTEAFF.